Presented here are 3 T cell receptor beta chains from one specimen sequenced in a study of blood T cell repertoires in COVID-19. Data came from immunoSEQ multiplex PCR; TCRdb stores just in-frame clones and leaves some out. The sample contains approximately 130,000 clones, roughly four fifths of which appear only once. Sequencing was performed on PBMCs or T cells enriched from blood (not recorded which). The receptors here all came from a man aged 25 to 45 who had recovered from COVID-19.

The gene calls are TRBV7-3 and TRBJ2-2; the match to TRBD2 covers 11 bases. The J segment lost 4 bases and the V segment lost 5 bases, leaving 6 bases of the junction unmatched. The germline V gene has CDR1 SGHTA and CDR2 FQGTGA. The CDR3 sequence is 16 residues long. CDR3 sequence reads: CASSATSGSSTGELFF. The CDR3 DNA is TGTGCCAGCAGCGCCACTAGCGGGAGTTCCACCGGGGAGCTGTTTTTT.

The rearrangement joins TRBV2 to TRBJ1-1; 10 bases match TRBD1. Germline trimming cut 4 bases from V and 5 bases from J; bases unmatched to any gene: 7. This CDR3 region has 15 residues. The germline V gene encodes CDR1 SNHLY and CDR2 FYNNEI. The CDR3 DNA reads TGTGCCAGCAGTGGAAGGACAGGGGGGAAAACTGAAGCTTTCTTT. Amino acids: CASSGRTGGKTEAFF.

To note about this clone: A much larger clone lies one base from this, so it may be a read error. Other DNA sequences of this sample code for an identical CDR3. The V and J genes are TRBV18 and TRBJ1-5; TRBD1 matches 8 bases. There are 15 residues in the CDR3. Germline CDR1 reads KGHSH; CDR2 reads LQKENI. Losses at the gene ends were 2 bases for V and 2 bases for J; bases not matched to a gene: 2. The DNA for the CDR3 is TGTGCCAGCTCACCAGACAGGGGTGGCAATCAGCCCCAGCATTTT. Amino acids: CASSPDRGGNQPQHF.